This T cell receptor (beta chain) was found in a study of shared T cell receptors in the human thymus. Only in-frame clones appear in the TCRdb table, and some are missing; sequencing was by immunoSEQ multiplex PCR. The sample consists of approximately 580,000 clones, approximately 80% of them appearing once. V lost 4 bases, J lost 2 bases, and 9 bases lay in between. Germline V gene lookup returns CDR1 GTSNPN and CDR2 SVGIG (reference sequence). This CDR3 region has 13 residues. These data were also reused for a study on human thymus T cells. That paper notes: Corrective surgery for congenital heart defects was being performed on the healthy Finnish infants who served as donors. Thymus pieces cut out during corrective heart surgery were the tissue that was used. Thymic as well as blood repertoires seemed to favor certain V and J genes unevenly. Thymic repertoires of unrelated individuals were reported in related research to overlap highly.

The sequence came from a boy younger than two with a congenital heart defect. The chain uses TRBV30 and TRBJ2-1, with a weak D call TRBD2 (6 bases). Sequencing was done on a sample of thymocytes. The CDR3 region is CAWTGRTYNEQFF. The CDR3 DNA reads TGTGCCTGGACCGGGAGAACCTACAATGAGCAGTTCTTC.